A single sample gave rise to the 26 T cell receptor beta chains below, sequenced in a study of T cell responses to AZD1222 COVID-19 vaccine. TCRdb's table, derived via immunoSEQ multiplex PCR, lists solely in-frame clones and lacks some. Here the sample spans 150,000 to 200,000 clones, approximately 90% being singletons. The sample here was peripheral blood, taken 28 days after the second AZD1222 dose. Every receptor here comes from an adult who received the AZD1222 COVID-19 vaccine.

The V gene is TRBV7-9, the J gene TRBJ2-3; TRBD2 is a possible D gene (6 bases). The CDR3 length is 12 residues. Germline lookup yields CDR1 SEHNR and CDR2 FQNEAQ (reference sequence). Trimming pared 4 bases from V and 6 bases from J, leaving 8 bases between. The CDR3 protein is CASSSGADTQYF. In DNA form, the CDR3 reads TGTGCCAGCAGCTCGGGAGCGGATACGCAGTATTTT. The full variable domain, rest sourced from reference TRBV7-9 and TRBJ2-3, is DTGVSQNPRHKITKRGQNVTFRCDPISEHNRLYWYRQTLGQGPEFLTYFQNEAQLEKSRLLSDRFSAERPKGSFSTLEIQRTEQGDSAMYLCASSSGADTQYFGPGTRLTVL.

CDR3 amino acids: CASSPATGRGGEQYF. The DNA for the CDR3 is TGTGCCAGCTCACCAGCAACGGGCAGGGGGGGCGAGCAGTACTTC. This chain links TRBV18 with TRBJ2-7; either TRBD1 or TRBD2 may fit D (7 bases each). The CDR3 is made up of 15 amino acids. CDR1 is KGHSH, CDR2 LQKENI, per germline. V dropped 2 bases and J dropped 6 bases, with 17 bases sitting between them.

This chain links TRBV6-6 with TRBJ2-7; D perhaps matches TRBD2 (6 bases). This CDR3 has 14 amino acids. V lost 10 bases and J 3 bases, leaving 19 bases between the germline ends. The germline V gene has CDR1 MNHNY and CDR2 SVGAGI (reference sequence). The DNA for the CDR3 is TGTGCCACTCAGCCCGGGGGACCGAGCTACGAGCAGTACTTC. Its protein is CATQPGGPSYEQYF.

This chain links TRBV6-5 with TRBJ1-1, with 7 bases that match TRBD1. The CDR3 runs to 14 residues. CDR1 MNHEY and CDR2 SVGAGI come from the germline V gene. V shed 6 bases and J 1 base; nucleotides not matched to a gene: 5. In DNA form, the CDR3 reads TGTGCCAGCAGCTTAGGGGGCGCGAACACTGAAGCTTTCTTT. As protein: CASSLGGANTEAFF.

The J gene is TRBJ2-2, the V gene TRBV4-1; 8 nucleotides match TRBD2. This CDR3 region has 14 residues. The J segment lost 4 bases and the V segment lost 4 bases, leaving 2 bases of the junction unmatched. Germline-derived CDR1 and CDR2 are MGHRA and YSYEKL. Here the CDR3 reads CASSLGGATGELFF. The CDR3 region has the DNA TGCGCCAGCAGCCTCGGGGGGGCCACCGGGGAGCTGTTTTTT.

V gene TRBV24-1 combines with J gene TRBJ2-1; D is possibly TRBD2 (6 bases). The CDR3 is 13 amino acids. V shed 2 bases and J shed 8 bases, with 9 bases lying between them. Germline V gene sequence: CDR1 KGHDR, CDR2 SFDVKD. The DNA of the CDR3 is TGTGCCACCAGTGATTCATGGGGGGATGAGCAGTTCTTC. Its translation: CATSDSWGDEQFF.

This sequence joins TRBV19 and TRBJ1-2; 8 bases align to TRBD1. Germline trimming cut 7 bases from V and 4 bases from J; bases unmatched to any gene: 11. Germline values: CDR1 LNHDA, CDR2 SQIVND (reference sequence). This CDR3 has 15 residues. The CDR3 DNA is TGTGCCAGTAAACTGTCGTCAGGGGGCGTCTATGGCTACACCTTC. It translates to CASKLSSGGVYGYTF.

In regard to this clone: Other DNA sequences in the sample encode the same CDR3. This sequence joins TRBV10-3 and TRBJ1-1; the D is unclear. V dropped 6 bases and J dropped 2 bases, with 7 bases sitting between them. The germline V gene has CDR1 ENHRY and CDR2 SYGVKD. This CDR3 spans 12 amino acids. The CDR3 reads CAISGTNTEAFF. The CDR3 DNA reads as TGTGCCATCAGCGGTACCAACACTGAAGCTTTCTTT.

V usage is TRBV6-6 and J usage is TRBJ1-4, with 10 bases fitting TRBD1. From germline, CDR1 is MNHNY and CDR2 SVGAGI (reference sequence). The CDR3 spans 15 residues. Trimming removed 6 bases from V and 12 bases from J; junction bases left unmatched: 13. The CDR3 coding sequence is TGTGCCAGCAGCCATGCCGGGACAGGGGCATTGGAACTGTTTTTT. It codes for CASSHAGTGALELFF.

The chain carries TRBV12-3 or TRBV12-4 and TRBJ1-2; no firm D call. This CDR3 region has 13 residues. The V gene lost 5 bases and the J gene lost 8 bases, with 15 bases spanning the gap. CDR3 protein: CASSPRNSRGYTF. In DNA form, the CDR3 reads TGTGCCAGCAGTCCCAGGAACAGTCGCGGCTACACCTTC.

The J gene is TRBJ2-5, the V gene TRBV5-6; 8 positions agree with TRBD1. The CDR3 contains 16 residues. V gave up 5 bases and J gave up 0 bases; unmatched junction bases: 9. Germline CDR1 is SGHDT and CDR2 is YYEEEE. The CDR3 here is CASRPRQGPYQETQYF. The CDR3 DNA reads TGTGCCAGCAGACCTCGACAGGGGCCATACCAAGAGACCCAGTACTTC.

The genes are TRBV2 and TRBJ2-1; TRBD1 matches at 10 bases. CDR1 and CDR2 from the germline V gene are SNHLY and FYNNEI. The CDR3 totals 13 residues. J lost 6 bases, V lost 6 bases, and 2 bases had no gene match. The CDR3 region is CASRWTGGNEQFF. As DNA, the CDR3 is TGTGCCAGCAGGTGGACAGGGGGCAATGAGCAGTTCTTC. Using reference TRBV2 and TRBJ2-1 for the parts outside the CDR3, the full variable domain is EPEVTQTPSHQVTQMGQEVILRCVPISNHLYFYWYRQILGQKVEFLVSFYNNEISEKSEIFDDQFSVERPDGSNFTLKIRSTKLEDSAMYFCASRWTGGNEQFFGPGTRLTVL.

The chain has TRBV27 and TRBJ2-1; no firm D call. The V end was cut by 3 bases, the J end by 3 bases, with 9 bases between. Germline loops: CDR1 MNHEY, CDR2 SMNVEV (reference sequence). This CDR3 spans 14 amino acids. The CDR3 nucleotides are TGTGCCAGCAGTTTGGCCCCGGGCTACAATGAGCAGTTCTTC. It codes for CASSLAPGYNEQFF.

CDR3 in amino acids: CASSPPRKYNSPLHF. The CDR3 DNA reads TGCGCCAGCAGTCCGCCCAGAAAATATAATTCACCCCTCCACTTT. This sequence joins TRBV23-1 and TRBJ1-6, with D uncertain. TRBV23-1 is reported as an ORF; its role is uncertain. Trimming shortened V by 4 bases and J by 4 bases, and 11 bases separated the two germline ends. The CDR3 contains 15 residues.

The CDR3 reads CASSFGYDQPQHF. In DNA form, the CDR3 reads TGTGCCAGCAGTTTCGGCTACGATCAGCCCCAGCATTTT. The chain carries TRBV12-3 or TRBV12-4 and TRBJ1-5, with no clear D. Trimming pared 3 bases from V and 5 bases from J, leaving 8 bases between. This CDR3 is 13 amino acids long.

The CDR3 reads CASSLGDSGNTIYF. CDR3 DNA: TGTGCCAGCTCATTGGGGGACTCTGGAAACACCATATATTTT. The V gene is TRBV18, the J gene TRBJ1-3, with a tentative D call TRBD1 (5 bases). V lost 5 bases to trimming and J lost 0 bases, with 8 bases between them. This CDR3 spans 14 amino acids. Germline V gives CDR1 KGHSH, CDR2 LQKENI.

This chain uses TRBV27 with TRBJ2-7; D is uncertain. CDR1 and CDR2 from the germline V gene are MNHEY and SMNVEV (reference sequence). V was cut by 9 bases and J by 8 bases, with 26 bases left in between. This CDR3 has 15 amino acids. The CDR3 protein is CASNPGTNYLNKQYF. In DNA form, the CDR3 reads TGTGCCAGTAACCCCGGAACCAACTATTTAAATAAGCAGTACTTC.

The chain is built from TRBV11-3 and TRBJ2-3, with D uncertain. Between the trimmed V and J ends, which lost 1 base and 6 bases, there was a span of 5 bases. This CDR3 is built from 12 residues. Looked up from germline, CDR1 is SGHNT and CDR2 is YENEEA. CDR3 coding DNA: TGTGCCAGCAGCTTAGGGACGGATACGCAGTATTTT. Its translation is CASSLGTDTQYF.

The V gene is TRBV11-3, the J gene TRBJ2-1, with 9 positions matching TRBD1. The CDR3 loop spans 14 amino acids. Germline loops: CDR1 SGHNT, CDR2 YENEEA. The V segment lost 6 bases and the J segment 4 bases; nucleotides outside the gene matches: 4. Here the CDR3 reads CASSWDREYNEQFF. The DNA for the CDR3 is TGTGCCAGCAGTTGGGACAGGGAATACAATGAGCAGTTCTTC.

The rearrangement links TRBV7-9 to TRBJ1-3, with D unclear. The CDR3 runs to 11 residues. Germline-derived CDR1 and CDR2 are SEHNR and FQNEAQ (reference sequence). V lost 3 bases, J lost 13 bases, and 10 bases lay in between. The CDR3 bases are TGTGCCAGCAGCTTTGAACAAAGGATATATTTT. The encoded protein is CASSFEQRIYF.

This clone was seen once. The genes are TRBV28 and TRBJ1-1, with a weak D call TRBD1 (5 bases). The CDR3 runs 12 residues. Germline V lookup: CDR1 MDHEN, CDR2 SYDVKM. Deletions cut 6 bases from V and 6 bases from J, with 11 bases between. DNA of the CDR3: TGTGCCAGCAGCCGAGACAGACCTGAAGCTTTCTTT. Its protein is CASSRDRPEAFF.

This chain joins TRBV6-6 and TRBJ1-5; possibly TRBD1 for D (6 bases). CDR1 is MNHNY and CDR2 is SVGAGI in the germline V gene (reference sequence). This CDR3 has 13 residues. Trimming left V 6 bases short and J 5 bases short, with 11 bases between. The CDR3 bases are TGTGCCAGCAGAGAATCAGGGGATCAGCCCCAGCATTTT. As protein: CASRESGDQPQHF.

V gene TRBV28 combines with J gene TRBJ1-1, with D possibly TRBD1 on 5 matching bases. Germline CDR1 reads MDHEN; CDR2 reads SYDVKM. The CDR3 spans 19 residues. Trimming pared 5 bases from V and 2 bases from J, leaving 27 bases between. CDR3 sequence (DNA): TGTGCCAGCAGTATCCTCTCCAGCCACCGATGGGGGGTCAACACTGAAGCTTTCTTT. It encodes CASSILSSHRWGVNTEAFF.

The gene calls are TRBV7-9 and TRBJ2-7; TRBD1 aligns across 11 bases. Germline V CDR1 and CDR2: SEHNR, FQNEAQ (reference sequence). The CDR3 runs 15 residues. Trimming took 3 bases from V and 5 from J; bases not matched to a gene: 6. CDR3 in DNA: TGTGCCAGCAGCTTTGGACAGGGGGCAAGGAACGAGCAGTACTTC. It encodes CASSFGQGARNEQYF.

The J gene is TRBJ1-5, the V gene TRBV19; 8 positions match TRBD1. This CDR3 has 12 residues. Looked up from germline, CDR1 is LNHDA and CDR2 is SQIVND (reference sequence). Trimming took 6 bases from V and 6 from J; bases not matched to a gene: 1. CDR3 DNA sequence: TGTGCCAGTAGGCAGGGGGCTCAGCCCCAGCATTTT. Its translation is CASRQGAQPQHF.

The chain's CDR3 is CASSLTPGYRYTF. CDR3 bases: TGTGCCAGCAGCTTAACGCCGGGGTATCGCTACACCTTC. The chain is built from TRBV7-9 and TRBJ1-2; no clear D gene. V was cut by 2 bases and J by 9 bases, with 13 bases left in between. CDR1 is SEHNR and CDR2 is FQNEAQ in the germline V gene (reference sequence). This CDR3 contains 13 residues. The full variable domain, completed using reference TRBV7-9 and TRBJ1-2, is DTGVSQNPRHKITKRGQNVTFRCDPISEHNRLYWYRQTLGQGPEFLTYFQNEAQLEKSRLLSDRFSAERPKGSFSTLEIQRTEQGDSAMYLCASSLTPGYRYTFGSGTRLTVV.